This is a list of T cell receptor beta chains from one sample in a study of shared clonotypes between healthy human individuals. The table came from immunoSEQ multiplex PCR; TCRdb's copy has only in-frame clones and leaves some out. This sample has over a million clones; roughly 80% occur once, and the top ten carry approximately 1.5%. Sequencing input: memory CD4+ T cells sorted from blood. Receptor source: a man aged 18 to 29 in good health. CDR3s include the opening cysteine and the closing phenylalanine or tryptophan. The D gene is left open where the match is weak. Some rows have no size entry. The others give once, few or many, or a class for an expanded clone.

d_call	clone_size	j_call	v_call	cdr3_aa	cdr3_nt
TRBD1	once	TRBJ2-2	TRBV6-1	CASTGTGDGELFF	TGTGCCAGCACCGGGACAGGGGACGGGGAGCTGTTTTTT
.	.	TRBJ1-4	TRBV27	CASSLFVLNEKLFF	TGTGCCAGCAGTTTATTCGTCCTTAATGAAAAACTGTTTTTT
.	.	TRBJ1-3	TRBV18	CASSPLGDTIYF	TGTGCCAGCTCACCATTAGGGGACACCATATATTTT
TRBD2	.	TRBJ2-7	TRBV5-1	CASSLGASGGYEQYF	TGCGCCAGCAGCTTGGGGGCTAGCGGGGGATACGAGCAGTACTTC
.	few	TRBJ1-5	TRBV30	CAWRGNRGNQPQHF	TGTGCCTGGAGGGGTAACCGGGGGAATCAGCCCCAGCATTTT
.	.	TRBJ2-3	TRBV20-1	CSAGTDTQYF	TGCAGTGCTGGGACAGATACGCAGTATTTT
TRBD1	.	TRBJ2-7	TRBV2	CASREDRGLYEQYF	TGTGCCAGCAGAGAGGACAGGGGGTTATACGAGCAGTACTTC
.	.	TRBJ2-1	TRBV9	CASSVSGEVYEQFF	TGTGCCAGCAGCGTATCGGGAGAGGTCTATGAGCAGTTCTTC
TRBD1	.	TRBJ2-5	TRBV6-1	CASSGTGGGETQYF	TGTGCCAGCAGTGGTACAGGGGGCGGAGAGACCCAGTACTTC
.	.	TRBJ1-1	TRBV4-3	CASRKELTGFTEAFF	TGCGCCAGCAGAAAGGAGCTTACAGGGTTCACTGAAGCTTTCTTT
.	.	TRBJ2-7	TRBV5-1	CASSLFQGLDYEQYF	TGCGCCAGCAGCTTGTTTCAGGGGCTAGACTACGAGCAGTACTTC
TRBD2	.	TRBJ2-3	TRBV28	CASSLFSGGKADTQYF	TGTGCCAGCAGTTTATTCAGCGGGGGGAAGGCAGATACGCAGTATTTT
TRBD1	.	TRBJ2-7	TRBV19	CASSNLRDRGPYEQYF	TGTGCCAGTAGTAATCTTAGGGACAGGGGCCCCTACGAGCAGTACTTC
.	many	TRBJ1-5	TRBV7-2	CASSPGSNQPQHF	TGTGCCAGCAGCCCCGGCTCCAATCAGCCCCAGCATTTT
.	.	TRBJ2-3	TRBV7-9	CASSGLRTTPLDTQYF	TGTGCCAGCAGCGGGTTAAGGACTACCCCATTAGATACGCAGTATTTT
.	.	TRBJ2-3	TRBV5-1	CASSLAGGQNTDTQYF	TGCGCCAGCAGCTTGGCGGGCGGACAAAACACAGATACGCAGTATTTT
.	.	TRBJ1-3	TRBV12-2	CASRLALTGRLSSGNTIYF	TGTGCAAGTCGCTTAGCCCTTACGGGGAGATTGAGCTCTGGAAACACCATATATTTT
TRBD1	.	TRBJ1-6	TRBV25-1	CASRTSTGESPLHF	TGTGCCAGCAGGACGAGTACAGGGGAATCACCCCTCCACTTT
.	.	TRBJ1-3	TRBV6-5	CASSPSAGGNTIYF	TGTGCCAGCAGCCCCTCTGCAGGTGGAAACACCATATATTTT
.	.	TRBJ1-5	TRBV6-1	CASSQRGNSNQPQHF	TGTGCCAGCAGTCAAAGGGGAAATAGCAATCAGCCCCAGCATTTT
.	.	TRBJ2-3	TRBV7-9	CASSSVGDTQYF	TGTGCCAGCAGTTCCGTGGGGGATACGCAGTATTTT
.	few	TRBJ1-1	TRBV2	CASSEWSVGF	TGTGCCAGCAGTGAGTGGAGCGTCGGGTTT